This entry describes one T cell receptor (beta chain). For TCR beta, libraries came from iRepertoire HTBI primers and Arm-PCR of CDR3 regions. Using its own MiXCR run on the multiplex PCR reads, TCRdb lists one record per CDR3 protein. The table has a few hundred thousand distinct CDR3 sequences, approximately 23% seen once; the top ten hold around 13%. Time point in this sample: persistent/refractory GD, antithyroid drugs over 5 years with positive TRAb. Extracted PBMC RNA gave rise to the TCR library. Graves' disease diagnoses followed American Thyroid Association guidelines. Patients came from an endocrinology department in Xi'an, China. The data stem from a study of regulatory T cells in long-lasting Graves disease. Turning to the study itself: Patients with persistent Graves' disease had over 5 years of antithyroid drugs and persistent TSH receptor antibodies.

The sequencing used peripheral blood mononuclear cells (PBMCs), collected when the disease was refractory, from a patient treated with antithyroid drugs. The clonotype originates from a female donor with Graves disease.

The DNA of the CDR3 is TGTGCCAGTAGTATAGGAGATAGGACGCCGAATCAGCCCCAGCATTTT. It translates to CASSIGDRTPNQPQHF. The gene calls are TRBV19 and TRBJ1-5; D not certain. Trimming took 1 base from V and 4 from J, leaving 14 bases between them. Germline V gene sequence: CDR1 LNHDA, CDR2 SQIVND (reference sequence). This CDR3 has 16 residues.